This T cell receptor (beta chain) was recorded in a study of identifying expanded T cells in peripheral blood. CDR1 and CDR2 (germline): SGHRS, YFSETQ. The CDR3 extends over 16 amino acids. V dropped 0 bases and J dropped 0 bases, with 13 bases sitting between them. Method: immunoSEQ multiplex PCR; TCRdb's copy keeps in-frame clones and lacks some. The table shows roughly 100,000 clones, with around 88% occurring only once. Study-level findings and limits: Variance in clone template counts between two-week samples significantly increased with total template count across all healthy donors.

Collection occurred without any documented infections or immune events in donors. In regard to this clone: Its antigen is not identified.

The clonotype originates from a person aged 18 to 70 in good health. Sequenced input: blood. The gene calls are TRBV5-1 and TRBJ2-7, with D possibly matching TRBD1 (6 bases). The CDR3 DNA reads TGCGCCAGCAGCTTGGCCATCACAGGGAACTCCTACGAGCAGTACTTC. Its translation: CASSLAITGNSYEQYF. The whole variable domain, remainder taken from reference TRBV5-1 and TRBJ2-7, is KAGVTQTPRYLIKTRGQQVTLSCSPISGHRSVSWYQQTPGQGLQFLFEYFSETQRNKGNFPGRFSGRQFSNSRSEMNVSTLELGDSALYLCASSLAITGNSYEQYFGPGTRLTVT.